This is a list of T cell receptor beta chains from one sample in a study of human T cells and chemical hapten exposure. TCRdb reprocessed the RACE reads via MiXCR and lists one record per CDR3 protein. The repertoire has 49,000 or so distinct CDR3 sequences, about 4.8% of them found once; the top ten carry about 6%. Sequencing was carried out using whole blood. The source of these receptors is a human donor in good health. Some clones in this sample may be carry-over from other donors' samples. CDR3s include the opening cysteine and the closing phenylalanine or tryptophan. The D gene is left open where the match is weak. Clone sizes are given selectively: once, few, many, or a class where the clone is expanded.

CDR3 length: 14; J gene: TRBJ2-7; D gene: .; V gene: TRBV28; clone size: .; CDR3 DNA: TGTGCCAGCAGTTCCGGGACCCTCTCCTACGAGCAGTACTTC; CDR3 protein: CASSSGTLSYEQYF
CDR3 length: 12; J gene: TRBJ1-1; D gene: .; V gene: TRBV5-4; clone size: few; CDR3 DNA: TGTGCCAGCAGCTTGATGAACACTGAAGCTTTCTTT; CDR3 protein: CASSLMNTEAFF
CDR3 length: 16; J gene: TRBJ1-3; D gene: .; V gene: TRBV28; clone size: many; CDR3 DNA: TGTGCCAGCAGTCCTAGCACGGGGGTCACTGGAAACACCATATATTTT; CDR3 protein: CASSPSTGVTGNTIYF
CDR3 length: 17; J gene: TRBJ2-3; D gene: .; V gene: TRBV6-2/TRBV6-3; clone size: many; CDR3 DNA: TGTGCCAGCAGTATCGGGCTAGCCCATCTCCTCACAGATACGCAGTATTTT; CDR3 protein: CASSIGLAHLLTDTQYF
CDR3 length: 15; J gene: TRBJ2-6; D gene: .; V gene: TRBV29-1; clone size: many; CDR3 DNA: TGCAGCGTTGAACAGGGTGGCTCTGGGGCCAACGTCCTGACTTTC; CDR3 protein: CSVEQGGSGANVLTF
CDR3 length: 12; J gene: TRBJ1-5; D gene: .; V gene: TRBV20-1; clone size: many; CDR3 DNA: TGCAGTGCTAGAGAGGGGTCCCAGCCCCAGCATTTT; CDR3 protein: CSAREGSQPQHF
CDR3 length: 16; J gene: TRBJ2-3; D gene: .; V gene: TRBV6-5; clone size: .; CDR3 DNA: TGTGCCAGCAGTTACCTTATATCGCCTCGCACAGATACGCAGTATTTT; CDR3 protein: CASSYLISPRTDTQYF
CDR3 length: 12; J gene: TRBJ1-1; D gene: TRBD1; V gene: TRBV6-6; clone size: many; CDR3 DNA: TGTGCCAGCAGTTCAGGGGGCACTGAAGCTTTCTTT; CDR3 protein: CASSSGGTEAFF
CDR3 length: 11; J gene: TRBJ2-1; D gene: .; V gene: TRBV12-3/TRBV12-4; clone size: many; CDR3 DNA: TGTGCCAGCAGTTTAACAACTAGCCAGTTCTTC; CDR3 protein: CASSLTTSQFF
CDR3 length: 15; J gene: TRBJ1-2; D gene: TRBD1; V gene: TRBV20-1; clone size: many; CDR3 DNA: TGCAGTGCTAGAGGAGACAGGGGAGGAGACTATGGCTACACCTTC; CDR3 protein: CSARGDRGGDYGYTF
CDR3 length: 15; J gene: TRBJ2-3; D gene: .; V gene: TRBV7-9; clone size: many; CDR3 DNA: TGTGCCAGCAGCTTAGACGGCAGATACACAGATACGCAGTATTTT; CDR3 protein: CASSLDGRYTDTQYF
CDR3 length: 16; J gene: TRBJ2-1; D gene: TRBD1; V gene: TRBV6-5; clone size: .; CDR3 DNA: TGTGCCAGCAGTTCCATCACAGGGGGCGTCTACAATGAGCAGTTCTTC; CDR3 protein: CASSSITGGVYNEQFF
CDR3 length: 15; J gene: TRBJ2-5; D gene: TRBD1; V gene: TRBV28; clone size: many; CDR3 DNA: TGTGCCAGCAGCCCGCCCGGACAGGGGAGGGAGACCCAGTACTTC; CDR3 protein: CASSPPGQGRETQYF
CDR3 length: 14; J gene: TRBJ2-3; D gene: TRBD1; V gene: TRBV5-4; clone size: many; CDR3 DNA: TGTGCCAGCAGCCCCGGACAGGCCACAGATACGCAGTATTTT; CDR3 protein: CASSPGQATDTQYF
CDR3 length: 14; J gene: TRBJ2-6; D gene: .; V gene: TRBV20-1; clone size: many; CDR3 DNA: TGCAGTGCTAGAGTCCCGTCTGGGGCCAACGTCCTGACTTTC; CDR3 protein: CSARVPSGANVLTF
CDR3 length: 13; J gene: TRBJ1-1; D gene: .; V gene: TRBV9; clone size: .; CDR3 DNA: TGTGCCAGCAGCGTAGCATGGAACACTGAAGCTTTCTTT; CDR3 protein: CASSVAWNTEAFF
CDR3 length: 15; J gene: TRBJ2-7; D gene: .; V gene: TRBV28; clone size: many; CDR3 DNA: TGTGCCAGCAGTTTCATGGGCATCACCGGCTCCGAGCAGTACTTC; CDR3 protein: CASSFMGITGSEQYF
CDR3 length: 14; J gene: TRBJ1-5; D gene: .; V gene: TRBV5-1; clone size: many; CDR3 DNA: TGCGCCAGCAGCTTTGAGGGAGTTAATCAGCCCCAGCATTTT; CDR3 protein: CASSFEGVNQPQHF
CDR3 length: 17; J gene: TRBJ1-3; D gene: .; V gene: TRBV7-9; clone size: many; CDR3 DNA: TGTGCCAGCAGCTTAGCGCTGTCAGGAATCGAAGGAAACACCATATATTTT; CDR3 protein: CASSLALSGIEGNTIYF
CDR3 length: 14; J gene: TRBJ1-2; D gene: .; V gene: TRBV20-1; clone size: few; CDR3 DNA: TGCAGTGCTAGTTATGGGGGCGCTGGGTTAAGCTACACCTTC; CDR3 protein: CSASYGGAGLSYTF
CDR3 length: 14; J gene: TRBJ2-7; D gene: .; V gene: TRBV18; clone size: .; CDR3 DNA: TGTGCCAGCTCACCAGCAGCGCAAACCTACGAGCAGTACTTC; CDR3 protein: CASSPAAQTYEQYF
CDR3 length: 15; J gene: TRBJ1-5; D gene: .; V gene: TRBV6-5; clone size: many; CDR3 DNA: TGTGCCAGCAGTGACGGCCAGGCGGGGGGTCAGCCCCAGCATTTT; CDR3 protein: CASSDGQAGGQPQHF
CDR3 length: 11; J gene: TRBJ1-5; D gene: .; V gene: TRBV29-1; clone size: .; CDR3 DNA: TGCAGCGTTGGACAGTCTCAGCCCCAGCATTTT; CDR3 protein: CSVGQSQPQHF
CDR3 length: 12; J gene: TRBJ2-3; D gene: .; V gene: TRBV10-1; clone size: many; CDR3 DNA: TGCGCCAGCAGTCCCGGATTCGATACGCAGTATTTT; CDR3 protein: CASSPGFDTQYF
CDR3 length: 16; J gene: TRBJ2-1; D gene: TRBD2; V gene: TRBV12-3/TRBV12-4; clone size: .; CDR3 DNA: TGTGCCAGCAGCCTTCCTCTGGGACTAGCGGGTAATGAGCAGTTCTTC; CDR3 protein: CASSLPLGLAGNEQFF
CDR3 length: 14; J gene: TRBJ1-2; D gene: .; V gene: TRBV2; clone size: many; CDR3 DNA: TGTGCCAGCCGGGCCAGATTAGCTAACTATGGCTACACCTTC; CDR3 protein: CASRARLANYGYTF